This T cell receptor beta chain was captured by sequencing in a study of metastatic and nonmetastatic thyroid tumors. Study-wide points: Relative to benign nodules, malignant thyroid tumors were reportedly characterized by significantly elevated TCR beta diversity in blood and tumor.

Thyroid surgery took place with no prior treatment in any patient. TCRdb re-called the PCR reads through MiXCR. The table has over 10,000 clones, approximately 26% seen once. J lost 4 bases, V lost 2 bases, and 1 base had no gene match. Germline V gene sequence: CDR1 MNHNS, CDR2 SASEGT. The CDR3 is 15 residues long. Remarks on this clone: Its antigen is as yet unknown. Other DNA sequences in the sample encode the same CDR3.

The sample consisted of blood. This receptor was identified in a male donor with papillary thyroid cancer or a benign thyroid nodule (not recorded which). Some clones in this sample may be carry-over from other donors' samples. The gene calls are TRBV6-1 and TRBJ2-3; 12 bases line up with TRBD2. The CDR3 reads CASSELAGGPDTQYF. Here the CDR3 DNA reads TGTGCCAGCAGTGAACTAGCGGGAGGGCCAGATACGCAGTATTTT.